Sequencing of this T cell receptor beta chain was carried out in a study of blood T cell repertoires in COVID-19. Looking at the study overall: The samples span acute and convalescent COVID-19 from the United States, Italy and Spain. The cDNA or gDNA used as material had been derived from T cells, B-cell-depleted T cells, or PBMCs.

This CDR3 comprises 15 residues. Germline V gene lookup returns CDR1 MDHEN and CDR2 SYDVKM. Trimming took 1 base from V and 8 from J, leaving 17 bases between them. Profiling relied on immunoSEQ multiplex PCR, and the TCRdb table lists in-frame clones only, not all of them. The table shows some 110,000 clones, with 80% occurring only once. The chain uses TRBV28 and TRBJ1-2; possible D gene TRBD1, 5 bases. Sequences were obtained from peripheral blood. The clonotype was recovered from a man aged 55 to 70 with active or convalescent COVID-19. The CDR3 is CASSLSRGHVKGYTF. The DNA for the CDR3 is TGTGCCAGCAGTTTATCGAGAGGACACGTCAAGGGCTACACCTTC.